The source of this TCR beta chain is a study of cytomegalovirus exposure and HLA in healthy donors. Germline V gene sequence: CDR1 KGHSH, CDR2 LQKENI. This CDR3 is 12 amino acids long. V dropped 8 bases and J dropped 4 bases, with 12 bases sitting between them. The PCR contained 60 Vbeta and 13 Jbeta primers. Repertoires were generated with immunoSEQ multiplex PCR, while TCRdb's copy carries only in-frame clones and drops some. The sample shows 120,000 or so clones, about 80% of them seen only once. Sequencing was done on a sample of PBMCs. This sequence joins TRBV18 and TRBJ2-7; TRBD2 might be the D (5 bases). The sequence derives from a woman younger than 35 in good health and CMV-seronegative. DNA for the CDR3: TGTGCCAGCGGTCGGGATGGGTACGAGCAGTACTTC. Its protein product is CASGRDGYEQYF.